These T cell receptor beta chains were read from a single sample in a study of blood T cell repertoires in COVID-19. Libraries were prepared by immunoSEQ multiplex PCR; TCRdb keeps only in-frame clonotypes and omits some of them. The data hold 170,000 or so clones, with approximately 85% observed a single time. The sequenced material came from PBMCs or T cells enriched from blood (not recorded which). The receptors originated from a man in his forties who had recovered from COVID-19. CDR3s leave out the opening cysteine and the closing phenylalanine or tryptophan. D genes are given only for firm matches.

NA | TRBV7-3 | ASSYFGGTEAF
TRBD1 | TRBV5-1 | AIPRGHNQPQH
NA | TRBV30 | AWSADSNYGYT
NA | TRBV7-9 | ASSFSGAGANVLT
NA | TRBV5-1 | ASSPGESSYNEQF
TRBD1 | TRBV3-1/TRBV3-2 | ASSADRDRGYNGYT
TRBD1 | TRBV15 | ATSRVRTGGNSPLH
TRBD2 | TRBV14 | ASSQRLAGGPADTQY
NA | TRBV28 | ASSRMGRIGEQF
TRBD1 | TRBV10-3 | AIRIPGQDFYEQY
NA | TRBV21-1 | ASSNRAGMETEAF
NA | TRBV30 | AWTASGVGAPQY
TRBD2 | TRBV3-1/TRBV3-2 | ASSQDPTSADEQF
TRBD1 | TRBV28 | ASSNRGQGASGANVLT
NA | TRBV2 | ASSEALQVINYGYT
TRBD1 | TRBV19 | ASSNTMQGARYEQY
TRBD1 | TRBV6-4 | ASRPTGFDSTEAF
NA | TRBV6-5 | ASTPTRDSQETQY
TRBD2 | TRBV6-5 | ASSYRGAGANVLT
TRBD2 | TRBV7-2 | ASSVQWTSGSTDTQY
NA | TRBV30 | ASRRERGYGYT
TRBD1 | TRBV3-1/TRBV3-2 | ASSQDGTVSNQPQH
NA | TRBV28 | ASSLTKVPN
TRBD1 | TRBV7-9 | ASSPDRVVNTIY
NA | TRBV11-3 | ASSSGTAGQAF
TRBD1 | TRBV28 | ASSPLPFGQGGGYT
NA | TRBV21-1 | ASSKKQGADTQY
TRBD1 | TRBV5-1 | ASSSRTGTNRNTEAF
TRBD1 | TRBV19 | ASSTPRQGNWGELF
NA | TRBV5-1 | ASSSQTGQGEF
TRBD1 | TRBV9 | ASSEGQGSYEQY
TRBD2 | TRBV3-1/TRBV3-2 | ASSQGLAGDTGELF
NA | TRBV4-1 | ASSQIRTQGRNEKLF
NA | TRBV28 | ASSQGTFSYEQY
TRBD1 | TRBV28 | ASYQQGMGEKLF
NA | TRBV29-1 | SGSSGNTIY
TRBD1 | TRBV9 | ASSVDPGTGVRTEAF
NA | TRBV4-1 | ASSQDRAAGVYEQY
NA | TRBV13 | ASSSGLTGGYT
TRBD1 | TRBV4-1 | ASSQDGTGGFSEAF
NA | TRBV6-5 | ASRRGQSDTEAF
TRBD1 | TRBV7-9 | ASSQGGASYGYT
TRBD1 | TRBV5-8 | ASSPTGALGNGYT
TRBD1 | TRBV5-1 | ASSWGTGGNGEQY
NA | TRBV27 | ASSLSGGGALQETQY
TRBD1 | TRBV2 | ANLVMTGKYGEAF
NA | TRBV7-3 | ASSFRNTEAF
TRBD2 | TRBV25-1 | ASSEGMNTSGGSYEQY
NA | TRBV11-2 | ASSTLTGGATEAF
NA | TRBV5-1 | ASSFLTAGATTEAF
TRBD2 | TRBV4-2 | ASSHDSGLDTQY
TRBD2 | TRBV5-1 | ASSAGTSGVNEQF
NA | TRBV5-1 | ASSLAGGPEAF
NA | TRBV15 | ATSRDRVGDEQF